Listed below are T cell receptor beta chains from one sample, sequenced in a study of T cell repertoires in cytomegalovirus infection. TCRdb reprocessed the reads via MiXCR and lists one record per CDR3 protein. The sample carries around 360,000 distinct CDR3 sequences, about 35% recorded once. For these receptors, no antigen is known. The input for sequencing was cultured PBMCs, taken from culture after CMV antigen stimulation. These receptors came from a human donor in good health (CMV status not recorded). Some clones in this sample may be carry-over from other donors' samples. Each CDR3 is given without its conserved first and last residue. Fields, in order: D gene, V gene, J gene, CDR3 protein. The D gene is left open where the match is weak.

d_gene: -
v_gene: TRBV7-9
j_gene: TRBJ1-2
CDR3aa: ASSAGEYGYT

d_gene: -
v_gene: TRBV7-9
j_gene: TRBJ2-1
CDR3aa: ASSRDVKAYNEQF

d_gene: TRBD1
v_gene: TRBV3-1
j_gene: TRBJ1-3
CDR3aa: ASSSPTGVSSGNTIY

d_gene: -
v_gene: TRBV27
j_gene: TRBJ1-4
CDR3aa: ASSLTGPIEKLF

d_gene: -
v_gene: TRBV6-5
j_gene: TRBJ2-4
CDR3aa: ASSSRGPLAKNIQY

d_gene: TRBD2
v_gene: TRBV7-9
j_gene: TRBJ2-7
CDR3aa: ASSLARGGVEQY

d_gene: TRBD2
v_gene: TRBV7-6
j_gene: TRBJ2-2
CDR3aa: ASSSRGRLAGNTGELF

d_gene: -
v_gene: TRBV4-1
j_gene: TRBJ2-1
CDR3aa: ASSQDRGRALHNEQF

d_gene: -
v_gene: TRBV12-3/TRBV12-4
j_gene: TRBJ1-2
CDR3aa: ASSPQANYGYT

d_gene: TRBD1
v_gene: TRBV19
j_gene: TRBJ1-1
CDR3aa: ASSILRDRTPNTEAF

d_gene: -
v_gene: TRBV19
j_gene: TRBJ1-2
CDR3aa: ASRDSGTANYGYT

d_gene: TRBD2
v_gene: TRBV27
j_gene: TRBJ2-1
CDR3aa: ASRPGLASYNEQF

d_gene: -
v_gene: TRBV7-2
j_gene: TRBJ2-2
CDR3aa: ASSRNRDTGELF

d_gene: -
v_gene: TRBV4-1
j_gene: TRBJ2-3
CDR3aa: ASSLLPGGTDTQY

d_gene: TRBD1
v_gene: TRBV7-9
j_gene: TRBJ2-3
CDR3aa: ASSPKGTGIPDTQY

d_gene: TRBD1
v_gene: TRBV12-3/TRBV12-4
j_gene: TRBJ1-1
CDR3aa: ASTKSTGDTEAF

d_gene: -
v_gene: TRBV28
j_gene: TRBJ2-1
CDR3aa: ASSTSGLFYNEQF

d_gene: TRBD2
v_gene: TRBV7-2
j_gene: TRBJ2-1
CDR3aa: ASSSVAGGVPEQF

d_gene: TRBD2
v_gene: TRBV7-2
j_gene: TRBJ2-1
CDR3aa: ASSSSGSWSYNEQF

d_gene: -
v_gene: TRBV7-9
j_gene: TRBJ2-1
CDR3aa: ASSFHTSFNNEQF

d_gene: TRBD1
v_gene: TRBV7-9
j_gene: TRBJ2-5
CDR3aa: ASSPSTGGRETQY

d_gene: TRBD1
v_gene: TRBV5-4
j_gene: TRBJ1-2
CDR3aa: ASSPQGIGGYT

d_gene: TRBD1
v_gene: TRBV19
j_gene: TRBJ2-7
CDR3aa: ASSFRDRIYEQY

d_gene: TRBD1
v_gene: TRBV4-3
j_gene: TRBJ1-3
CDR3aa: ASSQEGTGGWTIY

d_gene: TRBD2
v_gene: TRBV28
j_gene: TRBJ2-7
CDR3aa: ASSLTSGSEQY

d_gene: -
v_gene: TRBV27
j_gene: TRBJ1-2
CDR3aa: ASSLGPLDGYT

d_gene: TRBD2
v_gene: TRBV6-2/TRBV6-3
j_gene: TRBJ2-1
CDR3aa: ASSYSPPEGGIYNEQF

d_gene: -
v_gene: TRBV24-1
j_gene: TRBJ1-1
CDR3aa: ATSDTGNTEAF

d_gene: TRBD1
v_gene: TRBV6-1
j_gene: TRBJ1-2
CDR3aa: ASSEGTGRGYT

d_gene: TRBD2
v_gene: TRBV6-2/TRBV6-3
j_gene: TRBJ2-7
CDR3aa: ASERFGGVYEQY

d_gene: TRBD1
v_gene: TRBV7-2
j_gene: TRBJ2-3
CDR3aa: ASSQTGWQDTQY

d_gene: -
v_gene: TRBV6-1
j_gene: TRBJ2-1
CDR3aa: ASSEGRGSLSREQF

d_gene: -
v_gene: TRBV20-1
j_gene: TRBJ2-7
CDR3aa: SAIRAEDEQY

d_gene: TRBD2
v_gene: TRBV15
j_gene: TRBJ2-3
CDR3aa: ATSRELAGNQDTQY